This T cell receptor (beta chain) appears in the sequencing data of a study of blood T cell repertoires in COVID-19. V was clipped by 9 bases and J by 5 bases, with 13 bases between them. The CDR3 is made up of 13 amino acids. Germline CDR1 reads KGHDR; CDR2 reads SFDVKD. Here immunoSEQ multiplex PCR was the method, and the copy in TCRdb shows in-frame clones only, minus some. The table shows about 200,000 clones, with approximately 87% occurring only once. The V gene is TRBV24-1, the J gene TRBJ2-1; tentatively, D is TRBD2 (6 bases). Sequencing was carried out using peripheral blood. This receptor was identified in a man aged 60 to 69 who had recovered from COVID-19. This chain's CDR3 is CATGGLRDNEQFF. The CDR3 nucleotides read TGTGCCACCGGGGGGTTGCGGGACAATGAGCAGTTCTTC.